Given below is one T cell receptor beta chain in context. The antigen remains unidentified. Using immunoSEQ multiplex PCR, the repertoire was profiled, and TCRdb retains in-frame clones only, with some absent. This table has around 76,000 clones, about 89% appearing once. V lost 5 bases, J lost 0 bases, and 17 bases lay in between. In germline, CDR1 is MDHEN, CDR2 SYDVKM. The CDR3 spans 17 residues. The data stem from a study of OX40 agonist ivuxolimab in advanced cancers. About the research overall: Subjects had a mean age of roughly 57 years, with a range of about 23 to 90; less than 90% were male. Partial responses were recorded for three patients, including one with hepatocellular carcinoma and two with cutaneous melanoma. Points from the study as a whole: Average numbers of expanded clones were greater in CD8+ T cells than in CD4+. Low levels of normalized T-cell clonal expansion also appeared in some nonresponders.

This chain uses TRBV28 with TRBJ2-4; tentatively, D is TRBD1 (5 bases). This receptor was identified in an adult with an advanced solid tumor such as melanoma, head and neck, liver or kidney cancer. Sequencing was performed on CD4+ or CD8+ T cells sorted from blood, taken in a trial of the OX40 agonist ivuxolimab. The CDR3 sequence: CASSNRPTALAKNIQYF. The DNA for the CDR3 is TGTGCCAGCAGTAATCGACCGACAGCCTTAGCCAAAAACATTCAGTACTTC.